This TCR beta chain was documented in a study of Graves' ophthalmopathy and Graves' hyperthyroidism. General study points: Most thyroid clonotypes expanded beyond 0.001 frequency were also found in blood.

A word on this clonotype: Its antigen is unidentified. With a much larger clone just one base away, this may be a read error.

CDR3 length: 13 amino acids. Germline V gene data show CDR1 as ENHRY and CDR2 as SYGVKD. CDR3 regions of TCR beta were amplified from RNA transcripts. HTBI primers primed a first-round RT-PCR, and a second-round multiplex PCR followed. TCRdb recomputed calls from the multiplex PCR reads with MiXCR, one row per CDR3 protein. The repertoire holds around 660,000 distinct CDR3 sequences, with about two fifths as singletons. The receptor was isolated from an adult man with Graves' ophthalmopathy. V gene TRBV10-3 combines with J gene TRBJ1-6; tentatively, D is TRBD1 (5 bases). Sequenced material: peripheral blood. The CDR3 DNA reads as TGTGCCACCAGTGGGACTGTCTATTCACCCCTCCACTTT. Residues: CATSGTVYSPLHF.